This TCR beta chain was retrieved from a study of T cell repertoires in ileal Crohn's disease. The data were produced by immunoSEQ multiplex PCR, yet TCRdb's version contains in-frame clones alone and is incomplete. The sample holds just under 2,000 clones, approximately 91% seen once. The time point was: proximal margin of the surgical specimen (macroscopically non-inflamed). The CDR3 runs to 16 residues. The trim removed 3 bases at V and 0 bases at J, leaving 5 bases unmatched. Germline assignment: CDR1 SGHRS and CDR2 YFSETQ. The genes are TRBV5-1 and TRBJ2-2, with 7 bases identical to TRBD1. The TCR comes from an adult with Crohn's disease. The sequenced sample consisted of ileal tissue. The CDR3 spells CASSSTGTANTGELFF. CDR3 nucleotide sequence: TGCGCCAGCAGCTCGACCGGGACAGCGAACACCGGGGAGCTGTTTTTT.